Described below is a single TCR beta chain sequence and its context. The authors spiked synthetic TCR analog templates into each PCR. The repertoire was sequenced with immunoSEQ multiplex PCR; TCRdb's copy has only in-frame clones and lacks some. The sample yields about 30,000 clones, around 82% seen once. CDR3 length: 15 amino acids. Germline V gives CDR1 SGHDT, CDR2 YYEEEE. The J segment lost 1 base and the V segment lost 4 bases, leaving 5 bases of the junction unmatched. The time point: pretreatment peripheral blood. The sample comes from a study of PD-L1 blockade in urothelial cancer. On the study more broadly: Earlier, patients had received 0 to 3 chemotherapy regimens. Once treatment had started, blood was analyzed at 3 weeks (second dose) and again at 6 weeks. The study recovered a median of roughly 150,000 T cells per blood sample.

The chain has TRBV5-6 and TRBJ2-7, with 10 bases matching TRBD1. The sample was PBMCs, taken around atezolizumab (anti-PD-L1) treatment. The TCR sequence derives from a man aged 55 to 70 with urothelial cancer. The chain's CDR3 is CASSVGQGFSYEQYF. The CDR3 coding sequence is TGTGCCAGCAGCGTGGGACAGGGGTTTTCCTACGAGCAGTACTTC.